This TCR beta chain was identified in a study of blood T cell repertoires in COVID-19. Whole-study context: T cells, B-cell-depleted T cells, or PBMCs supplied cDNA or gDNA.

Participants' own reports of clinical history determined their cohort assignment. Cohort 3 donors were reported recovered after two negative PCRs, clearance, or symptom resolution. Per the authors' pipeline: Reference gene primer amplification yielded estimated nucleated cell counts. Sequencing used immunoSEQ multiplex PCR; TCRdb keeps in-frame clones, though not all of them. V and J calls and clone size follow that table, whereas D and trimming were derived from the DNA. The table has approximately 150,000 clones, roughly 84% seen once. This CDR3 has 19 amino acids. Germline V gives CDR1 LGHNA, CDR2 YSLEER. V was clipped by 0 bases and J by 2 bases; unmatched bases: 13.

The V gene is TRBV4-3, the J gene TRBJ2-1; 7 bases map to TRBD1. The TCR sequence derives from a woman between 50 and 59 years old who had recovered from COVID-19. Specimen: PBMCs or T cells enriched from blood (not recorded which). The CDR3 nucleotides read TGCGCCAGCAGCCAAGATCGGACCAGACAGGGCGGACCCTACAATGAGCAGTTCTTC. Residues: CASSQDRTRQGGPYNEQFF.